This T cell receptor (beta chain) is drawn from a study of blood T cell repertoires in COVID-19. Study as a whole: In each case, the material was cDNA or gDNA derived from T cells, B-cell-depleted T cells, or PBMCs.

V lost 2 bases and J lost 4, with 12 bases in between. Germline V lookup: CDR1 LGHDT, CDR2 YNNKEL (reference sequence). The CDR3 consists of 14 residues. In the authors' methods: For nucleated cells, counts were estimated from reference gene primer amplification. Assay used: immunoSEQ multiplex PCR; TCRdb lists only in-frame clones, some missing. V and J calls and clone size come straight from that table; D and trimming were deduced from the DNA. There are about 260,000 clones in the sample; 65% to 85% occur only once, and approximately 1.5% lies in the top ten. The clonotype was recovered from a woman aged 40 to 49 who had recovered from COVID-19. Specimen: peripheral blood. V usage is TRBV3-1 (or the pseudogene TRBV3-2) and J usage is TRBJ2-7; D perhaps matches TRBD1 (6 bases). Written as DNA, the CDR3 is TGTGCCAGCAGCCAAACAGGGATTGTGTACGAGCAGTACTTC. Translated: CASSQTGIVYEQYF.